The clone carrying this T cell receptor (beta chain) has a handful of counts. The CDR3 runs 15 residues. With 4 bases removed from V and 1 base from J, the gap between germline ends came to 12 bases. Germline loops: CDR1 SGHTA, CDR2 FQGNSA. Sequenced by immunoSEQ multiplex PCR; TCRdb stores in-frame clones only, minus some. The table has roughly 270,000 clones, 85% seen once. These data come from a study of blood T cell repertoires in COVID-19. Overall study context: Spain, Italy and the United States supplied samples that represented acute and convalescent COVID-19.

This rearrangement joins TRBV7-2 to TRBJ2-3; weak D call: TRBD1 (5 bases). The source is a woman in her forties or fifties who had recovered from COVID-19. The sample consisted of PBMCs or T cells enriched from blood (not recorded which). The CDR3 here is CASSSTAFGTDTQYF. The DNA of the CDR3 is TGTGCCAGCAGCTCGACAGCGTTCGGCACAGATACGCAGTATTTT.